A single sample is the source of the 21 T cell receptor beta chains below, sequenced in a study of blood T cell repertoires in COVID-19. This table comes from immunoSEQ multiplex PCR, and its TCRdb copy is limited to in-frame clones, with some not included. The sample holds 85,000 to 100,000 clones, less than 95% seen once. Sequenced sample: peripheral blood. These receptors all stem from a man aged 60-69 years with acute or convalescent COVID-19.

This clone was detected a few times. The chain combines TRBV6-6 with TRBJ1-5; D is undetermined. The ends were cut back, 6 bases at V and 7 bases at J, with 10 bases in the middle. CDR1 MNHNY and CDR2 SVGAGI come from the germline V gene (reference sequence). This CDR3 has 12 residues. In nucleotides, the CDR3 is TGTGCCAGCAGCCCCCCCTCCCAGCCCCAGCATTTT. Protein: CASSPPSQPQHF.

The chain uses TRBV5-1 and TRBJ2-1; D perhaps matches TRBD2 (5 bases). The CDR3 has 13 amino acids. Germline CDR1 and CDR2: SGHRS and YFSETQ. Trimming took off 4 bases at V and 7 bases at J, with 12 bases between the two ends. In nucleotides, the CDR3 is TGCGCCAGCAGCCGTCGGGGTGGGAATGAGCAGTTCTTC. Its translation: CASSRRGGNEQFF.

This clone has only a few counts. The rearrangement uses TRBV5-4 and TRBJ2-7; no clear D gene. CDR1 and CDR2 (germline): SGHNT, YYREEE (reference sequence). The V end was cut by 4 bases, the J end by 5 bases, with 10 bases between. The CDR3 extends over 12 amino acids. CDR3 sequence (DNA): TGTGCCAGCAGCCGCGACATCCACGAGCAGTACTTC. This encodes CASSRDIHEQYF.

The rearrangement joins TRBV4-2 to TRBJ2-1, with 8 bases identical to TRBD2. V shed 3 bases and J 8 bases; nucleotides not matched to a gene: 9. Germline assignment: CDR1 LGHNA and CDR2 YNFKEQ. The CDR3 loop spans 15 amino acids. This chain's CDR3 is CASSQGSGVRYEQFF. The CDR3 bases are TGTGCCAGCAGCCAGGGTAGCGGGGTGCGCTATGAGCAGTTCTTC.

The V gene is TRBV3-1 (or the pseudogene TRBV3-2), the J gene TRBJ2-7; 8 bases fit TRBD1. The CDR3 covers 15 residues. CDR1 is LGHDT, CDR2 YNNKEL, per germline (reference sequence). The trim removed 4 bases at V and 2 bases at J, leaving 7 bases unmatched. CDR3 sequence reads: CASSPDRVRAYEQYF. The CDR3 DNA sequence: TGTGCCAGCAGCCCGGACAGGGTGAGAGCCTACGAGCAGTACTTC.

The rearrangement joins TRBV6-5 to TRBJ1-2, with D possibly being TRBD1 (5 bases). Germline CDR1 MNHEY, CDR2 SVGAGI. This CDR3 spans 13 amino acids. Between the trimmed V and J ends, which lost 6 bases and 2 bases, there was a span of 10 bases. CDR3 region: CASRMGGNYGYTF. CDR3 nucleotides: TGTGCCAGCAGGATGGGGGGAAACTATGGCTACACCTTC.

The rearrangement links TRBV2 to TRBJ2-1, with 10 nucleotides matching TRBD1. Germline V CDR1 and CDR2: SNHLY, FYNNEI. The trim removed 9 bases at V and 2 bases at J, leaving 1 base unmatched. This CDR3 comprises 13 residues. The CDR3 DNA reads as TGTGCCAGTGGACAGGGGGCCTACAATGAGCAGTTCTTC. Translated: CASGQGAYNEQFF.

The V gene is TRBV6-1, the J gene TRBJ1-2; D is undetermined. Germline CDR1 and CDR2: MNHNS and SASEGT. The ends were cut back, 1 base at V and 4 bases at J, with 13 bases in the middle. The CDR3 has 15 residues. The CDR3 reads CASSEGVTLSYGYTF. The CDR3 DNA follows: TGTGCCAGCAGTGAAGGGGTCACACTATCCTATGGCTACACCTTC.

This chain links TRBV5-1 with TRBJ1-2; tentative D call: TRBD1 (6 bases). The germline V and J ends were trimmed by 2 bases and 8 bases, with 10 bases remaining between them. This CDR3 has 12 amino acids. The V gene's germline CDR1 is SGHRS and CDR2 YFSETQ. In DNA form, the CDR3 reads TGCGCCAGCAGCTTCCACAGGGAAGGCTACACCTTC. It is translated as CASSFHREGYTF.

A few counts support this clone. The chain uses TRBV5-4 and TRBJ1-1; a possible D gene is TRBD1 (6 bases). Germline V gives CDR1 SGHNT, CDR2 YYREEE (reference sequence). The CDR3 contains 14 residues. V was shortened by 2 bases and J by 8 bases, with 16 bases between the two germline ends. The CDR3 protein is CASSFGVGASEAFF. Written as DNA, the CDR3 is TGTGCCAGCAGCTTTGGGGTGGGGGCTTCGGAAGCTTTCTTT.

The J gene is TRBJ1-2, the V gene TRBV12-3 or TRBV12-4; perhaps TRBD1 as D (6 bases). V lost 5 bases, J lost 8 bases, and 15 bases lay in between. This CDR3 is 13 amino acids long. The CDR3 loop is CASSPQGMIGYTF. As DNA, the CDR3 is TGTGCCAGCAGTCCACAGGGTATGATCGGCTACACCTTC.

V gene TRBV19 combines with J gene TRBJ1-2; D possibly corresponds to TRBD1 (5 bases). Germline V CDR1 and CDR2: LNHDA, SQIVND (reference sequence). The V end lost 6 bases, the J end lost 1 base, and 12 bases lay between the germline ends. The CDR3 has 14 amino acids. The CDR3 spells CASRSLDINYGYTF. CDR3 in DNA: TGTGCCAGTAGATCCCTGGACATTAACTATGGCTACACCTTC.

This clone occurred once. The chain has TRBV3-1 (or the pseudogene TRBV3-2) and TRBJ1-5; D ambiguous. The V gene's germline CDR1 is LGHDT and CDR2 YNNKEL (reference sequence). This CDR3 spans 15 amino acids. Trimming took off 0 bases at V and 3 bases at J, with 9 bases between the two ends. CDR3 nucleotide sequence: TGTGCCAGCAGCCAAGATCGAGGGTACAATCAGCCCCAGCATTTT. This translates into CASSQDRGYNQPQHF.

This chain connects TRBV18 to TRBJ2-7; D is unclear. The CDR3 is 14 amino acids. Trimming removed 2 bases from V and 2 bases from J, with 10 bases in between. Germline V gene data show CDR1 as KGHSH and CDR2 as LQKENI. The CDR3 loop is CASSPAGLPYEQYF. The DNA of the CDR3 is TGTGCCAGCTCACCAGCCGGTCTTCCCTACGAGCAGTACTTC.

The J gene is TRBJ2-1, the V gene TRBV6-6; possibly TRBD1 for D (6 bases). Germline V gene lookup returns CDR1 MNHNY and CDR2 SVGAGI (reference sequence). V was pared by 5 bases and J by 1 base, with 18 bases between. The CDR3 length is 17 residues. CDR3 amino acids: CASSLTRRGSSYNEQFF. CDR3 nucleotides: TGTGCCAGCAGTCTTACCCGCAGGGGCTCTTCCTACAATGAGCAGTTCTTC.

The chain's CDR3 is CASSLGKGAANTEAFF. The CDR3 DNA reads as TGTGCCAGCAGCTTGGGGAAGGGGGCCGCGAACACTGAAGCTTTCTTT. The chain has TRBV5-4 and TRBJ1-1; 7 bases fit TRBD1. Per the germline V gene, CDR1 is SGHNT and CDR2 is YYREEE (reference sequence). J gave up 1 base and V 0 bases, and 6 bases lay outside the gene matches. This CDR3 contains 16 residues. The full variable domain, rest sourced from reference TRBV5-4 and TRBJ1-1, is ETGVTQSPTHLIKTRGQQVTLRCSSQSGHNTVSWYQQALGQGPQFIFQYYREEENGRGNFPPRFSGLQFPNYSSELNVNALELDDSALYLCASSLGKGAANTEAFFGQGTRLTVV.

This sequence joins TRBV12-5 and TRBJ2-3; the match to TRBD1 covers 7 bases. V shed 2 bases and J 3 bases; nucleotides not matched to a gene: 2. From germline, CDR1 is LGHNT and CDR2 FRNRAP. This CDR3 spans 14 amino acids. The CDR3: CASGLLTGTDTQYF. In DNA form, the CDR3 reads TGTGCTAGTGGTTTGTTGACAGGGACAGATACGCAGTATTTT.

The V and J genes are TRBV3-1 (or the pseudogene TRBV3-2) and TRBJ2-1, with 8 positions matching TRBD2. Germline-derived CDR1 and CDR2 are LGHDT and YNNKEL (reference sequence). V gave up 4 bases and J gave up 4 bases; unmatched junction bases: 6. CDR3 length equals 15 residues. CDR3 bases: TGTGCCAGCAGCCCTGCGGGGGGTCGGTACAATGAGCAGTTCTTC. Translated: CASSPAGGRYNEQFF.

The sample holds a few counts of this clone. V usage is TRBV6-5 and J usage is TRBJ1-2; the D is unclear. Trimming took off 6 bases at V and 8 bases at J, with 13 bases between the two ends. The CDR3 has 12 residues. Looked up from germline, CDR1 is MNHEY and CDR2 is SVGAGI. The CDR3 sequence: CASRPFGGGYTF. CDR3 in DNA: TGTGCCAGCAGACCCTTTGGAGGGGGCTACACCTTC.

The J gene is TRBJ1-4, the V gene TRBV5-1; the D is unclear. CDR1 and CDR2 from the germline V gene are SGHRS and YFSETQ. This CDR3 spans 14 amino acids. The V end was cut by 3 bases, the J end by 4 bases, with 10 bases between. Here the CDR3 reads CASSWTGSNEKLFF. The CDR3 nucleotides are TGCGCCAGCAGCTGGACGGGAAGTAATGAAAAACTGTTTTTT.

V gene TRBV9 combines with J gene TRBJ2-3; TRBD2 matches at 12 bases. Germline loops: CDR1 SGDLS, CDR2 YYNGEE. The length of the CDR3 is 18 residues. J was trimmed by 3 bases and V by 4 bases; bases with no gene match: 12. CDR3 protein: CASSFQTVTSGGTDTQYF. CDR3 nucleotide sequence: TGTGCCAGCAGCTTCCAAACCGTGACTAGCGGGGGAACAGATACGCAGTATTTT.